The 24 T cell receptor beta chains below all came from one sample that was sequenced in a study of shared clonotypes between healthy human individuals. Using immunoSEQ multiplex PCR, the repertoire was profiled, and TCRdb retains in-frame clones only, with some absent. The table lists approximately 720,000 clones, around 92% of them singletons. Naive CD8 cells, CD45RO-negative and positively selected for CCR7, excluded terminally differentiated effector memory CD45RA+ cells. Sequenced input: naive CD8+ T cells sorted from blood. The receptors shown here come from a man aged 30 to 39 in good health.

The chain employs TRBV27 and TRBJ2-7, with a weak D call TRBD1 (5 bases). The CDR3 extends over 14 amino acids. CDR1 and CDR2 from the germline V gene are MNHEY and SMNVEV (reference sequence). The germline V and J ends were trimmed by 6 bases and 3 bases, with 15 bases remaining between them. Here the CDR3 reads CASSDRFPFYEQYF. CDR3 nucleotide sequence: TGTGCCAGCAGCGACAGATTCCCATTCTACGAGCAGTACTTC.

This clone was recorded a few times. The chain carries TRBV27 and TRBJ1-5; tentatively, D is TRBD1 (6 bases). Germline V gene data show CDR1 as MNHEY and CDR2 as SMNVEV (reference sequence). CDR3 size: 14 residues. Deletions cut 2 bases from V and 6 bases from J, with 11 bases between. CDR3 protein: CASSLAQGTQPQHF. CDR3 nucleotide sequence: TGTGCCAGCAGTTTAGCCCAGGGGACTCAGCCCCAGCATTTT.

The V gene is TRBV2, the J gene TRBJ2-7; 9 bases line up with TRBD1. The germline CDR1 and CDR2 sequences are SNHLY and FYNNEI. This CDR3 comprises 14 residues. V lost 7 bases to trimming and J lost 1 base; unmatched junction nucleotides: 5. In DNA, the CDR3 is TGTGCCAGCAAAGGGACAGGGATTTCCTACGAGCAGTACTTC. It yields the protein CASKGTGISYEQYF.

This rearrangement joins TRBV7-8 to TRBJ1-5, with D perhaps TRBD1 (6 bases). Trimming pared 0 bases from V and 6 bases from J, leaving 12 bases between. The germline CDR1 and CDR2 sequences are SGHVS and FQNEAQ. The CDR3 spans 15 residues. DNA of the CDR3: TGTGCCAGCAGCTTAGCTGGCGGCAGGGGTCAGCCCCAGCATTTT. This translates into CASSLAGGRGQPQHF.

This chain links TRBV7-9 with TRBJ2-7; D unresolved. Germline values: CDR1 SEHNR, CDR2 FQNEAQ (reference sequence). V lost 3 bases and J 3 bases, leaving 15 bases between the germline ends. The CDR3 length is 15 residues. The DNA for the CDR3 is TGTGCCAGCAGCTTGACTCGAAGGGATGTCTACGAGCAGTACTTC. Protein: CASSLTRRDVYEQYF.

Comment on this clone: This sample includes further DNA sequences coding for the same CDR3. This chain links TRBV27 with TRBJ2-3; D is ambiguous. V was shortened by 0 bases and J by 2 bases, with 0 bases between the two germline ends. This CDR3 comprises 12 residues. Germline V gives CDR1 MNHEY, CDR2 SMNVEV (reference sequence). DNA of the CDR3: TGTGCCAGCAGTTTATCCACAGATACGCAGTATTTT. This codes for CASSLSTDTQYF.

This chain links TRBV25-1 with TRBJ2-7; D gene uncertain. The germline V gene has CDR1 MGHDK and CDR2 SYGVNS. V was shortened by 5 bases and J by 4 bases, with 12 bases between the two germline ends. This CDR3 contains 13 residues. The CDR3 is CASSSPPGYEQYF. As DNA, the CDR3 is TGTGCCAGCAGTTCTCCCCCTGGGTACGAGCAGTACTTC.

The rearrangement uses TRBV14 and TRBJ1-2; D gene unclear. Trimming stripped 3 bases from V and 0 bases from J, with 8 bases between. Per the germline V gene, CDR1 is SGHDN and CDR2 is FVKESK. The CDR3 runs 14 residues. The CDR3 region is CASSQPGTNYGYTF. The DNA of the CDR3 is TGTGCCAGCAGCCAGCCCGGGACTAACTATGGCTACACCTTC.

This clone has a single count. This chain connects TRBV7-2 to TRBJ2-3; D remains ambiguous. Trimming removed 1 base from V and 2 bases from J, with 10 bases in between. CDR1 and CDR2 (germline): SGHTA, FQGNSA. The CDR3 has 15 amino acids. The CDR3 region has the DNA TGTGCCAGCAGCTTAGGGGCCCGGACCACAGATACGCAGTATTTT. Translating it yields CASSLGARTTDTQYF.

The V call is TRBV19, the J call TRBJ2-7; perhaps TRBD1 as D (6 bases). CDR3 length: 14 amino acids. Deletions cut 8 bases from V and 2 bases from J, with 16 bases between. Germline assignment: CDR1 LNHDA and CDR2 SQIVND (reference sequence). CDR3 protein: CASATTGSAYEQYF. The DNA of the CDR3 is TGTGCCAGTGCCACAACAGGGTCGGCCTACGAGCAGTACTTC.

This rearrangement joins TRBV7-2 to TRBJ2-7; perhaps TRBD1 as D (5 bases). CDR3 length equals 13 residues. The V end lost 6 bases, the J end lost 2 bases, and 11 bases lay between the germline ends. Germline V gene data show CDR1 as SGHTA and CDR2 as FQGNSA. The CDR3 here is CASSIRQTYEQYF. In DNA form, the CDR3 reads TGTGCCAGCAGTATTCGACAGACCTACGAGCAGTACTTC. Full variable domain (remainder filled in from reference TRBV7-2 and TRBJ2-7): GAGVSQSPSNKVTEKGKDVELRCDPISGHTALYWYRQSLGQGLEFLIYFQGNSAPDKSGLPSDRFSAERTGGSVSTLTIQRTQQEDSAVYLCASSIRQTYEQYFGPGTRLTVT.

The J gene is TRBJ2-4, the V gene TRBV5-6; TRBD2 matches at 8 bases. The junction had 3 bases not matched to a gene; V was cut back by 0 bases and J by 1 base. This CDR3 spans 16 amino acids. The V gene's germline CDR1 is SGHDT and CDR2 YYEEEE. The CDR3 DNA sequence: TGTGCCAGCAGCTTGGCCAGCGGGAGTGCCAAAAACATTCAGTACTTC. The encoded protein is CASSLASGSAKNIQYF.

This clone appeared a few times. The chain recombines TRBV27 with TRBJ2-7; 8 nucleotides match TRBD1. Trimming took 5 bases from V and 4 from J; bases not matched to a gene: 4. The CDR3 is 13 residues long. From germline, CDR1 is MNHEY and CDR2 SMNVEV (reference sequence). CDR3 DNA sequence: TGTGCCAGCAGTACAGGGGGTCCTTACGAGCAGTACTTC. Protein: CASSTGGPYEQYF.

The V call is TRBV6-5, the J call TRBJ2-7; D is perhaps TRBD1 or TRBD2 (5 bases each). The CDR3 has 13 amino acids. V was trimmed by 5 bases and J by 0 bases, leaving 8 bases between them. Germline loops: CDR1 MNHEY, CDR2 SVGAGI. The CDR3 region is CASSPGASYEQYF. The DNA of the CDR3 is TGTGCCAGCAGTCCCGGGGCCTCCTACGAGCAGTACTTC.

The chain has TRBV6-1 and TRBJ1-2, with unresolved D. CDR1 is MNHNS and CDR2 is SASEGT in the germline V gene. The V end lost 0 bases, the J end lost 1 base, and 12 bases lay between the germline ends. This CDR3 is 16 amino acids long. CDR3 region: CASSEARSRINYGYTF. The DNA for the CDR3 is TGTGCCAGCAGTGAAGCGCGGAGTCGGATTAACTATGGCTACACCTTC.

V usage is TRBV29-1 and J usage is TRBJ1-3; 8 positions agree with TRBD1. Germline V gives CDR1 SQVTM, CDR2 ANQGSEA. The CDR3 has 17 amino acids. The ends lost 3 bases at V and 0 bases at J; junction bases unmatched: 10. CDR3 residues: CSVETDRGTGSGNTIYF. The CDR3 region has the DNA TGCAGCGTTGAGACTGACAGGGGAACGGGCTCTGGAAACACCATATATTTT.

V usage is TRBV25-1 and J usage is TRBJ2-1, with D tentatively TRBD2 (6 bases). With 3 bases removed from V and 8 bases from J, the gap between germline ends came to 14 bases. Germline V gene data show CDR1 as MGHDK and CDR2 as SYGVNS. This CDR3 comprises 14 residues. The CDR3 DNA reads TGTGCCAGCAGTGACCGGAGGAGGGTCGATGAGCAGTTCTTC. Translation: CASSDRRRVDEQFF. Full variable domain (missing parts from reference TRBV25-1 and TRBJ2-1): EADIYQTPRYLVIGTGKKITLECSQTMGHDKMYWYQQDPGMELHLIHYSYGVNSTEKGDLSSESTVSRIRTEHFPLTLESARPSHTSQYLCASSDRRRVDEQFFGPGTRLTVL.

The chain combines TRBV6-1 with TRBJ2-2; weak D call: TRBD2 (7 bases). Germline V gene data show CDR1 as MNHNS and CDR2 as SASEGT. Trimming took off 2 bases at V and 6 bases at J, with 13 bases between the two ends. This CDR3 region has 15 residues. CDR3 DNA sequence: TGTGCCAGCAGTGAATCGGGGGGCGCGCCCGGGGAGCTGTTTTTT. As protein: CASSESGGAPGELFF.

The chain joins TRBV27 to TRBJ2-1; D is undetermined. Germline V gene sequence: CDR1 MNHEY, CDR2 SMNVEV (reference sequence). CDR3 length: 17 residues. Trimming pared 7 bases from V and 4 bases from J, leaving 23 bases between. The CDR3 sequence: CASTNWAGSALYNEQFF. CDR3 sequence (DNA): TGTGCCAGCACAAACTGGGCCGGGTCCGCTCTATACAATGAGCAGTTCTTC.

Concerning this clone itself: At one of its ends the junction is not consistent with the germline gene, which may arise from a read error. The J gene is TRBJ2-5, the V gene TRBV7-9, with D uncertain. Germline V lookup: CDR1 SEHNR, CDR2 FQNEAQ (reference sequence). The length of the CDR3 is 12 residues. The CDR3 here is CASSLDRNEKHF. For the CDR3, the DNA is TGTGCCAGCAGCTTAGATCGGAACGAAAAACACTTC.

This clone came up once. The chain combines TRBV27 with TRBJ2-1; TRBD1 aligns across 12 bases. The V segment lost 8 bases and the J segment 7 bases; nucleotides outside the gene matches: 21. CDR3 size: 19 residues. Germline V gives CDR1 MNHEY, CDR2 SMNVEV (reference sequence). The CDR3 nucleotides are TGTGCCAGCCACCGAGGGGACAGGGGGCTCAAGGGCCGCGGGAATGAGCAGTTCTTC. Protein product: CASHRGDRGLKGRGNEQFF.

The chain carries TRBV7-9 and TRBJ2-1; D may be TRBD2 (6 bases). The CDR3 runs to 19 residues. The germline CDR1 and CDR2 sequences are SEHNR and FQNEAQ (reference sequence). Trimming removed 3 bases from V and 0 bases from J, with 21 bases in between. The CDR3 nucleotides read TGTGCCAGCAGCTTCCCTCCACGGGAGTTTACGGACTCCTACAATGAGCAGTTCTTC. Protein: CASSFPPREFTDSYNEQFF.

For this clone: Other DNA sequences within the sample encode an identical CDR3. The chain combines TRBV19 with TRBJ2-1; D perhaps matches TRBD1 (6 bases). Germline values: CDR1 LNHDA, CDR2 SQIVND (reference sequence). The CDR3 has 14 amino acids. Trimming removed 3 bases at V and 6 bases at J, with 12 bases between. The CDR3 loop is CASSIGDRPNEQFF. The CDR3 nucleotides are TGTGCCAGTAGTATCGGCGACAGGCCCAATGAGCAGTTCTTC.

A remark on this clone: The sample carries other DNA sequences with the same CDR3. V usage is TRBV11-2 and J usage is TRBJ2-7, with D possibly being TRBD1 or TRBD2 (5 bases each). Germline CDR1 is SGHAT and CDR2 is FQNNGV. The CDR3 is 12 amino acids. The ends were cut back, 3 bases at V and 2 bases at J, with 5 bases in the middle. CDR3 sequence reads: CASSLGAYEQYF. In nucleotides, the CDR3 is TGTGCCAGCAGCTTGGGGGCCTACGAGCAGTACTTC.